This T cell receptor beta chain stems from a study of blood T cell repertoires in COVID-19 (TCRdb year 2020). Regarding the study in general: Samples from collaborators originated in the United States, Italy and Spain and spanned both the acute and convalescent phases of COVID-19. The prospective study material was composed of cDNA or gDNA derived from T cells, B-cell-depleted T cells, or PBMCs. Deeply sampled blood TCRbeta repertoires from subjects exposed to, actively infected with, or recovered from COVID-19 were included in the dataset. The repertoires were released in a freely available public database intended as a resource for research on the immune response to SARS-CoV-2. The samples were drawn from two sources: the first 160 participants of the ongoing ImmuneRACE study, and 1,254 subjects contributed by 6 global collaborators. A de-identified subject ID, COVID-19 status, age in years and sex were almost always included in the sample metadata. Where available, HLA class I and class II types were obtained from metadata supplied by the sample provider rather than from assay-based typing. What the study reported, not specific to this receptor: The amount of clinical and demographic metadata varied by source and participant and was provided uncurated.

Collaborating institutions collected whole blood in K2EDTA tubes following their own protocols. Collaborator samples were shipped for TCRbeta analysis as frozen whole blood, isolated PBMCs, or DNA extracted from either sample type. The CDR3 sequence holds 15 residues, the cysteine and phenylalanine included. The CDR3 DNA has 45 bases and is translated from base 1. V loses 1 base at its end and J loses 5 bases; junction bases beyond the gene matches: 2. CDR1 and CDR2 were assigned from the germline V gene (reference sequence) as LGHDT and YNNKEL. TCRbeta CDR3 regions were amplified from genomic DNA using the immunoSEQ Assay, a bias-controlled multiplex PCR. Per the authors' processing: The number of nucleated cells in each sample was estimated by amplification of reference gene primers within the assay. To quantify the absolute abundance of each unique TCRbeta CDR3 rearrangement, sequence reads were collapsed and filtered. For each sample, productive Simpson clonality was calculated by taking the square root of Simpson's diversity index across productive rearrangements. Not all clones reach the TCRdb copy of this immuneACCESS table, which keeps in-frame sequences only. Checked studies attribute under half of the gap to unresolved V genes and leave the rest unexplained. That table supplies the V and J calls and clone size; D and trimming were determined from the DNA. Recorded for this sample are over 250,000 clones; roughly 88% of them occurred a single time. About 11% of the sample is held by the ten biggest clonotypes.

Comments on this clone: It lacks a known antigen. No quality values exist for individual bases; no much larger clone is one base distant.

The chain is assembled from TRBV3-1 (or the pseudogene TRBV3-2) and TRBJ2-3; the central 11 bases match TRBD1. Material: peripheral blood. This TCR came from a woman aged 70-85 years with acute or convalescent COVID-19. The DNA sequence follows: TGTGCCAGCAGCCAAGGGACAGGGGGCATAGATACGCAGTATTTT. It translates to CASSQGTGGIDTQYF.